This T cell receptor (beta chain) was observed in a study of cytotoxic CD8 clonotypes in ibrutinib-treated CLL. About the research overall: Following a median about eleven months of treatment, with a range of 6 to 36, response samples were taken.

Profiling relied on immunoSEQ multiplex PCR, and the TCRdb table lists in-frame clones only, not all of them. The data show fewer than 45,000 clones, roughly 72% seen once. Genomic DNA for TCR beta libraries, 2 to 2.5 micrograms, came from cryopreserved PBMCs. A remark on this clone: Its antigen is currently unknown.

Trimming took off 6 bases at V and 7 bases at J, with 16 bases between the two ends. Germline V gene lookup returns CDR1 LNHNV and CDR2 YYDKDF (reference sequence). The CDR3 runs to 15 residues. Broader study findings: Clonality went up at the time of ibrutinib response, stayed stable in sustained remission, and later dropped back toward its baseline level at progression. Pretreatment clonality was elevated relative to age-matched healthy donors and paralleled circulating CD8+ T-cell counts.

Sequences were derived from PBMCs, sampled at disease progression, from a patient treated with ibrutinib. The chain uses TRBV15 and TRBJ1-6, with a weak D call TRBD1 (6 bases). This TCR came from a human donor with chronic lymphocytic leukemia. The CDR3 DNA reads TGTGCCACCAGAACCCAGGGGTTGCGGAATTCACCCCTCCACTTT. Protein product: CATRTQGLRNSPLHF.